Detailed here is one T cell receptor beta chain. V dropped 2 bases and J dropped 8 bases, with 10 bases sitting between them. Looked up from germline, CDR1 is PRHDT and CDR2 is FYEKMQ (reference sequence). The CDR3 runs 14 residues. As handled by the study authors: Reference gene primer amplification gave estimated nucleated cell counts. Assay: immunoSEQ multiplex PCR; the TCRdb copy retains only in-frame clones and omits some. The V and J calls and clone size come from that table; D and trimming were worked out from the DNA. The sample has over 80,000 clones, about 88% seen once. The source of the sample is a study of blood T cell repertoires in COVID-19. Study summary: Samples representing acute and convalescent COVID-19 were sourced from the United States, Italy and Spain. Sources were T cells, B-cell-depleted T cells, or PBMCs; the material itself was cDNA or gDNA.

The clonotype comes from an older man with active or convalescent COVID-19. This rearrangement joins TRBV13 to TRBJ1-6, with D possibly TRBD1 on 6 matching bases. Specimen: peripheral blood. The CDR3, as DNA: TGTGCCAGCAGCTTACGACAGGACCATTCACCCCTCCACTTT. Protein sequence: CASSLRQDHSPLHF.